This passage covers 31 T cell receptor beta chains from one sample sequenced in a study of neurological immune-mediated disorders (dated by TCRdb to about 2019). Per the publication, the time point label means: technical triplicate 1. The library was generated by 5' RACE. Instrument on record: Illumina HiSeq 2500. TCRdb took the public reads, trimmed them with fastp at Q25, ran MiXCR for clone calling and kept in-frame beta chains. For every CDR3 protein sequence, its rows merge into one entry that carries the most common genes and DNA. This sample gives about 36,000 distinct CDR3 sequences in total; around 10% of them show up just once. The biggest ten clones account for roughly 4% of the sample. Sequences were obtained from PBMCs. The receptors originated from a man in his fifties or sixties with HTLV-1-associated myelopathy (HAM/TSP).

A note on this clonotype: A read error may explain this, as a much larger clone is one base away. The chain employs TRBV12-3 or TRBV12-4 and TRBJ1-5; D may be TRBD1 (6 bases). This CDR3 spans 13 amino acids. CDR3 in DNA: TGTGCCAGCAGTCGACAGCTAGGACAGCACCAGCATTTT. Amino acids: CASSRQLGQHQHF.

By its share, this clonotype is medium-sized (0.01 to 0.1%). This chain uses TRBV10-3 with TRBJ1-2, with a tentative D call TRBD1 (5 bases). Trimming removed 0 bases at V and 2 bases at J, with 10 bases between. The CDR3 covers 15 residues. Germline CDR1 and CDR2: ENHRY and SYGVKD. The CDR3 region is CAISESAGYNYGYTF. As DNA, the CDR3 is TGTGCCATCAGTGAGTCTGCAGGGTACAACTATGGCTACACCTTC.

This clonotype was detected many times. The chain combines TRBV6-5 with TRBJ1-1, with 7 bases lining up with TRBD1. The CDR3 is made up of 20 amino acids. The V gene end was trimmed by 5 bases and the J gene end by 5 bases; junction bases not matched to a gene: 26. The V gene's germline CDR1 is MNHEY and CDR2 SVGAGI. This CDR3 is CASSRGPFKPGQPKGTEAFF. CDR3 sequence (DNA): TGTGCCAGCAGTAGAGGGCCATTTAAACCGGGACAGCCAAAGGGAACTGAAGCTTTCTTT.

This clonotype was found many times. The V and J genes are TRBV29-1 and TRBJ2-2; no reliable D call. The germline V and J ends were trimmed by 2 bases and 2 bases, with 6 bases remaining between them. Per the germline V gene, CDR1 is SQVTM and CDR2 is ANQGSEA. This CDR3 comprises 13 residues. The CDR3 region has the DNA TGCAGCGTTGAATTGCGTAACACCGGGGAGCTGTTTTTT. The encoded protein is CSVELRNTGELFF.

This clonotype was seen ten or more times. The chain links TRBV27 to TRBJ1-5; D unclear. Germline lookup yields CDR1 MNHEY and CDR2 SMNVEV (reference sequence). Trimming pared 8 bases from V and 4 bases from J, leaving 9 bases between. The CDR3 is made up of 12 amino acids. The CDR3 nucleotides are TGTGCCAGCTCCAGAGGTAATCAGCCCCAGCATTTT. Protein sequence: CASSRGNQPQHF.

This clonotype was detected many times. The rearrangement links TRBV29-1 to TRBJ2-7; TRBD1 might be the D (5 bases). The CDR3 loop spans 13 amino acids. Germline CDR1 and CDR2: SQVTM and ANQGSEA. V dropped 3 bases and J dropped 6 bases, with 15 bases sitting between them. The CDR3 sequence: CSVEARVGSEQYF. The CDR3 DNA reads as TGCAGCGTTGAGGCCAGGGTCGGTAGCGAGCAGTACTTC.

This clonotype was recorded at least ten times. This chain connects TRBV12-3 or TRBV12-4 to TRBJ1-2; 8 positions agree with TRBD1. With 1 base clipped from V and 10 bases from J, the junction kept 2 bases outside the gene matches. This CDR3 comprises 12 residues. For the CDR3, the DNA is TGTGCCAGCAGTTTAGGGACAGGGACCTACACCTTC. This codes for CASSLGTGTYTF.

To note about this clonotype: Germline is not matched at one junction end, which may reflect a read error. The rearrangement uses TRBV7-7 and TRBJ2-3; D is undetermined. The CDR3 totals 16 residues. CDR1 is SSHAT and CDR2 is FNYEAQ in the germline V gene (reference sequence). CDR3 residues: CASSLNGFSATDTQYF. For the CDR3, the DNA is TGTGCTAGCAGCTTAAATGGGTTCTCCGCGACAGATACGCAGTATTTT.

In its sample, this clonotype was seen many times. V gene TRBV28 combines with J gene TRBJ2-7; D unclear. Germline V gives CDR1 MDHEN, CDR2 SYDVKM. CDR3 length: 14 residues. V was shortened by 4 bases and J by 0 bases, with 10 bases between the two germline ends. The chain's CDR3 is CASSSGGPSYEQYF. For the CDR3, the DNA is TGTGCCAGCAGTTCCGGCGGCCCCTCCTACGAGCAGTACTTC.

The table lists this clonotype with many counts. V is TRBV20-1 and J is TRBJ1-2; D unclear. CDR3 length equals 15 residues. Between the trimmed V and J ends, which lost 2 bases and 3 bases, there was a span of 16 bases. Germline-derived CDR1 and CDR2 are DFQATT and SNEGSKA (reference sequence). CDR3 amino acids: CSARPGFAVHYGYTF. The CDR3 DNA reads TGCAGTGCTAGACCGGGGTTCGCGGTTCACTATGGCTACACCTTC.

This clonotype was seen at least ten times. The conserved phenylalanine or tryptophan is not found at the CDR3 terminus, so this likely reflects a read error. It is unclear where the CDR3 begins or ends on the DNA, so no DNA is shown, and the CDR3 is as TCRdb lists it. The chain's CDR3 is CASSTPGTGLLA. The chain couples TRBV6-2 or TRBV6-3 to TRBJ2-7; the table calls TRBD1, which could not be checked here. Germline assignment: CDR1 MNHEY and CDR2 SVGEGT. The CDR3 has 12 residues if both end residues are counted.

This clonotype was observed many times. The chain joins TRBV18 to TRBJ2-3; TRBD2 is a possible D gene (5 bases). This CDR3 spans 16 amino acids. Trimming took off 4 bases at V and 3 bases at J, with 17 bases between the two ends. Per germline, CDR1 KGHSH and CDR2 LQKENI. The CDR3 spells CASSQTRGLRTDTQYF. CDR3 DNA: TGTGCCAGCTCACAAACTAGAGGCCTAAGGACAGATACGCAGTATTTT.

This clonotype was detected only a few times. CDR3 protein: CASSTGFETEAFF. The DNA for the CDR3 is TGTGCCAGCTCAACGGGGTTTGAAACTGAAGCTTTCTTT. The chain recombines TRBV18 with TRBJ1-1; no firm D call. CDR1 is KGHSH and CDR2 is LQKENI in the germline V gene. Trimming removed 5 bases from V and 5 bases from J, with 12 bases in between. This CDR3 has 13 residues.

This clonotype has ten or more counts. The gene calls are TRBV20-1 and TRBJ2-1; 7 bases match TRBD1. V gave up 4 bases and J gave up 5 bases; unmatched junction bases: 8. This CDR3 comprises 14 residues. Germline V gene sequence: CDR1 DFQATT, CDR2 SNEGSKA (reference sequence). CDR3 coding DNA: TGCAGTGCTATCGGACAGGAATATAACAATGAGCAGTTCTTC. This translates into CSAIGQEYNNEQFF.

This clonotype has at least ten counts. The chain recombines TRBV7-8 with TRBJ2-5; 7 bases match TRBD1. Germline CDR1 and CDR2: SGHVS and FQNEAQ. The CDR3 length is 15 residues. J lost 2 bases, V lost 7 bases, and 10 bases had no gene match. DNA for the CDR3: TGTGCCAGCATTAGCAAGGGGGCTGGGCAAGAGACCCAGTACTTC. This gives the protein CASISKGAGQETQYF.

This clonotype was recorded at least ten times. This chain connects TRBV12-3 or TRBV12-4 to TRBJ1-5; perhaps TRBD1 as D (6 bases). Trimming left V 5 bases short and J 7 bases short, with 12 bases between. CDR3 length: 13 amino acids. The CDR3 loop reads CASSTQGFQPQHF. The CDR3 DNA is TGTGCCAGCAGTACCCAGGGGTTCCAGCCCCAGCATTTT.

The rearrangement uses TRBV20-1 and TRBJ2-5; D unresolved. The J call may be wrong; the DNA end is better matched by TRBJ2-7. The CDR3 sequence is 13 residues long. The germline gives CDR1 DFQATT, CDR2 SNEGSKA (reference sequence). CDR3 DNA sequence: TGCAGTGCTATCCCCGGCGGAACCTACGAGCAGTACTTC. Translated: CSAIPGGTYEQYF.

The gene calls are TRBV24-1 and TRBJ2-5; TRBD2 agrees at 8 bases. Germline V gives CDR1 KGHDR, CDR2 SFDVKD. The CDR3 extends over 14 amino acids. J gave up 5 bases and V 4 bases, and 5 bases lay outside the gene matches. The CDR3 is CATSDGGDGETQYF. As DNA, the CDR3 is TGTGCCACCAGTGACGGGGGGGACGGCGAGACCCAGTACTTC.

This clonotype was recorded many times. CDR3 in DNA: TGTGCCAGCAGCCAGGGACGAGGGGTCACCGGGGAGCTGTTTTTT. Translated: CASSQGRGVTGELFF. The chain links TRBV5-5 to TRBJ2-2; D might be TRBD1 or TRBD2, each matching 5 bases. CDR1 is SGHKS and CDR2 is YYEKEE in the germline V gene (reference sequence). This CDR3 has 15 amino acids. V dropped 4 bases and J dropped 4 bases, with 14 bases sitting between them.

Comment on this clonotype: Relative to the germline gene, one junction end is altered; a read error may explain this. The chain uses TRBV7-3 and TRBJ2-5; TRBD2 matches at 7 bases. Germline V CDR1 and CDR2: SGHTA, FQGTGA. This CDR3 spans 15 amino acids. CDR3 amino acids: CANSLIASGQETQYF. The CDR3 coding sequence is TGTGCCAACAGCTTAATTGCTAGCGGTCAAGAGACCCAGTACTTC. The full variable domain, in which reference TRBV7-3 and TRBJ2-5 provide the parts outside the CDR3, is GAGVSQTPSNKVTEKGKYVELRCDPISGHTALYWYRQSLGQGPEFLIYFQGTGAADDSGLPNDRFFAVRPEGSVSTLKIQRTERGDSAVYLCANSLIASGQETQYFGPGTRLLVL.

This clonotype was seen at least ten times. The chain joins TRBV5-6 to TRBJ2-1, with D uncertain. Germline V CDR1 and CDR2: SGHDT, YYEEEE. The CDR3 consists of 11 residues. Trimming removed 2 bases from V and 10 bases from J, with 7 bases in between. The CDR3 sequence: CASSLNFEQFF. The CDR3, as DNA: TGTGCCAGCAGCTTAAACTTCGAGCAGTTCTTC.

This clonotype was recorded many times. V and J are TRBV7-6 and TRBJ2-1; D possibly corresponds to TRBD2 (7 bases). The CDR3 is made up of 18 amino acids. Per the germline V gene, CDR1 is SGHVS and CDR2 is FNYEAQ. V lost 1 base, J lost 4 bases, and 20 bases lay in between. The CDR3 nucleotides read TGTGCCAGCAGCTTAGTAACCGGGGGGCAGGGGTCGTACAATGAGCAGTTCTTC. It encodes CASSLVTGGQGSYNEQFF. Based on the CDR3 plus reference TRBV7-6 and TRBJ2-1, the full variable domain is GAGVSQSPRYKVTKRGQDVALRCDPISGHVSLYWYRQALGQGPEFLTYFNYEAQQDKSGLPNDRFSAERPEGSISTLTIQRTEQRDSAMYRCASSLVTGGQGSYNEQFFGPGTRLTVL.

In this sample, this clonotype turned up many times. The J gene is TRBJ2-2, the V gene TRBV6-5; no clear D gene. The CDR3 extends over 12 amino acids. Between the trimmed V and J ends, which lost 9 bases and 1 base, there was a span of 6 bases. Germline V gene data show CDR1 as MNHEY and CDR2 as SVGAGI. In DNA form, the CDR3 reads TGTGCCAGTCGACTGAACACCGGGGAGCTGTTTTTT. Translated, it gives CASRLNTGELFF.

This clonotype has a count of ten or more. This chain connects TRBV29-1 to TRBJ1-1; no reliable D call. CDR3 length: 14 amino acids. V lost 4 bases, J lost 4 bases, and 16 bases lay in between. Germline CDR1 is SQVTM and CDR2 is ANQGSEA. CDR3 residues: CSVASAGGVTEAFF. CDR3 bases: TGCAGCGTTGCTTCGGCGGGCGGCGTCACTGAAGCTTTCTTT.

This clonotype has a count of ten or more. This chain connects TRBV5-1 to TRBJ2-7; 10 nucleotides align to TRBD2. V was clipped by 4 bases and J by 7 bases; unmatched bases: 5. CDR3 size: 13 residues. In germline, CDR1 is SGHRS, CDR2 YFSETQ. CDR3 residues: CASSGSTSGEQYF. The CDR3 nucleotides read TGCGCCAGCAGCGGCTCGACTAGCGGGGAGCAGTACTTC.

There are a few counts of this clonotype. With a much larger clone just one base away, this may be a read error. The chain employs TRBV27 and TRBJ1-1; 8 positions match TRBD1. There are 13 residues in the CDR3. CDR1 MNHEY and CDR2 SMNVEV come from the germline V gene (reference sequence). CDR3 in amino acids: CAISPTGGTEAFF. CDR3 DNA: TGTGCCATCAGTCCTACAGGGGGCACTGAAGCTTTCTTT.

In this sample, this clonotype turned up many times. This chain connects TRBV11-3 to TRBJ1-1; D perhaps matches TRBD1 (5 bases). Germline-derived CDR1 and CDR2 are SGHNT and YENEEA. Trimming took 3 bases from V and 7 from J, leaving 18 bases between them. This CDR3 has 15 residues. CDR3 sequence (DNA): TGTGCCAGCAGCTTGAGGACGGCGGGGGGGGGTGAAGCTTTCTTT. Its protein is CASSLRTAGGGEAFF.

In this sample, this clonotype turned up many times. The DNA for the CDR3 is TGTGCCTGGAGTGTCTTCGGTGGGGGGTGGAACACTGAAGCTTTCTTT. As protein: CAWSVFGGGWNTEAFF. V is TRBV30 and J is TRBJ1-1; tentatively, D is TRBD1 (5 bases). The length of the CDR3 is 16 residues. V was shortened by 0 bases and J by 1 base, with 15 bases between the two germline ends. Germline CDR1 and CDR2: GTSNPN and SVGIG (reference sequence).

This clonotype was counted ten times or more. As DNA, the CDR3 is TGTGCCAGCAGCTTGGCCGGGTCAGGGATGAACACTGAAGCTTTCTTT. This sequence encodes CASSLAGSGMNTEAFF. This rearrangement joins TRBV5-5 to TRBJ1-1; weak D call: TRBD1 (5 bases). V was shortened by 0 bases and J by 0 bases, with 12 bases between the two germline ends. CDR3 length: 16 residues. Germline lookup yields CDR1 SGHKS and CDR2 YYEKEE (reference sequence).

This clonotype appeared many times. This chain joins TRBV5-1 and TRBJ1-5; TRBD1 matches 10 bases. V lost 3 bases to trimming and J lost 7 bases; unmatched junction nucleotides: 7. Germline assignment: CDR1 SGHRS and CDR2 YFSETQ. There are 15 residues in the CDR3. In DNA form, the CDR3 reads TGCGCCAGCAGCTCCACGGGGGACAGGGGCCAGCCCCAGCATTTT. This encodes CASSSTGDRGQPQHF.

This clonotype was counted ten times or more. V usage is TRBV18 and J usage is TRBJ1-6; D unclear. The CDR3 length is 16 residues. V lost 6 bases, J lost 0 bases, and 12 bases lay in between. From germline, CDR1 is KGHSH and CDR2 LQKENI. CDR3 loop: CASSSASSSYNSPLHF. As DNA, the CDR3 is TGTGCCAGCTCGTCCGCTAGTAGCTCCTATAATTCACCCCTCCACTTT. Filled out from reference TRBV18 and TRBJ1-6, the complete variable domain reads NAGVMQNPRHLVRRRGQEARLRCSPMKGHSHVYWYRQLPEEGLKFMVYLQKENIIDESGMPKERFSAEFPKEGPSILRIQQVVRGDSAAYFCASSSASSSYNSPLHFGNGTRLTVT.